This T cell receptor beta chain was observed in a study of blood T cell repertoires in COVID-19. Clones were sequenced by immunoSEQ multiplex PCR, and TCRdb holds only the in-frame ones, with some missing. The sample carries 150,000 to 200,000 clones, 85% to 90% recorded once. Sequencing was done on a sample of peripheral blood. The clonotype originates from a human donor in a cohort sampled during active COVID-19.

CDR3 residues: CATAGERTEAFF. The CDR3 nucleotides are TGTGCCACCGCAGGGGAGAGGACTGAAGCTTTCTTT. This chain links TRBV6-5 with TRBJ1-1; TRBD1 might be the D (6 bases). The CDR3 consists of 12 residues. From germline, CDR1 is MNHEY and CDR2 SVGAGI. V was pared by 10 bases and J by 5 bases, with 14 bases between.